This T cell receptor (beta chain) derives from a study of T-cell reconstitution after alpha-beta-depleted transplantation in children. The trim removed 8 bases at V and 5 bases at J, leaving 6 bases unmatched. This CDR3 is 13 amino acids long. Preparation of the TCRbeta library was carried out with unique molecular identifiers. TCRdb passed the PCR reads through MiXCR, listing each CDR3 protein once. The repertoire includes 600,000 to 700,000 distinct CDR3 sequences, roughly 15% of them detected once, and 1.1% sits in the top ten. This clonotype has just a few counts. Sample: PBMCs from the stem cell graft donor, taken from the stem cell graft. The clonotype comes from a human donor who donated a stem cell graft to a child with acute myeloid leukemia. The chain carries TRBV12-3 or TRBV12-4 and TRBJ2-7, with 10 bases matching TRBD1. The CDR3 spells CASFGTGENEQYF. In DNA, the CDR3 is TGTGCCAGCTTCGGGACAGGGGAGAACGAGCAGTACTTC.